A single sample gave rise to the 6 T cell receptor beta chains below, sequenced in a study of T-cell reconstitution after alpha-beta-depleted transplantation in children. Unique molecular identifiers were used to barcode this TCRbeta library. MiXCR, applied by TCRdb to the PCR reads, yields one record per CDR3 protein. Among about 1,000,000 distinct CDR3 sequences, roughly 29% were seen once, and the ten largest hold more than 25%. The sequencing used PBMCs, mostly from graft donor cells, collected 360 days after TCRalphabeta/CD19-depleted stem cell transplant. These receptors all come from a boy younger than two who had a stem cell transplant for SCID, so the T cells may come from the graft donor.

This clonotype was counted a few times. This rearrangement joins TRBV27 to TRBJ2-7; D is uncertain. The CDR3 sequence is 13 residues long. The germline V gene encodes CDR1 MNHEY and CDR2 SMNVEV (reference sequence). Trimming stripped 5 bases from V and 2 bases from J, with 10 bases between. The CDR3 DNA follows: TGTGCCAGCAGTGTTACAGTGCCCTACGAGCAGTACTTC. Amino acids: CASSVTVPYEQYF.

This clonotype was seen more than once but under ten times. This rearrangement joins TRBV4-1 to TRBJ2-5; D gene uncertain. Trimming took 8 bases from V and 5 from J, leaving 15 bases between them. The CDR3 length is 13 residues. The germline CDR1 and CDR2 sequences are MGHRA and YSYEKL. The CDR3 nucleotides read TGCGCCAGCGGAAGGACGGTAGGGGAGACCCAGTACTTC. It is translated as CASGRTVGETQYF.

The chain has TRBV7-3 and TRBJ2-1; 9 nucleotides align to TRBD1. CDR3 length equals 14 residues. The germline V gene encodes CDR1 SGHTA and CDR2 FQGTGA. The V segment lost 6 bases and the J segment 8 bases; nucleotides outside the gene matches: 8. Here the CDR3 DNA reads TGTGCCAGCAGGCGACAGGGGGAGGTCGATGAGCAGTTCTTC. Its translation is CASRRQGEVDEQFF.

This chain joins TRBV6-1 and TRBJ2-5; D is possibly TRBD1 or TRBD2 (5 bases each). V lost 6 bases, J lost 9 bases, and 17 bases lay in between. The germline V gene has CDR1 MNHNS and CDR2 SASEGT. The CDR3 totals 13 residues. The DNA of the CDR3 is TGTGCCAGCAGCCCCTCCTCGGTGGGGGCCCAGTACTTC. Translation gives CASSPSSVGAQYF.

This rearrangement joins TRBV18 to TRBJ2-1, with 7 bases matching TRBD2. This CDR3 comprises 19 residues. Germline values: CDR1 KGHSH, CDR2 LQKENI. Losses at the gene ends were 0 bases for V and 5 bases for J; bases not matched to a gene: 16. As DNA, the CDR3 is TGTGCCAGCTCACCACCAGGTTTGTTAAGCGGGGTACGTGACAATGAGCAGTTCTTC. Protein product: CASSPPGLLSGVRDNEQFF.

Only a few counts were recorded for this clonotype. This chain links TRBV7-9 with TRBJ2-7, with 8 bases fitting TRBD2. There are 13 residues in the CDR3. From germline, CDR1 is SEHNR and CDR2 FQNEAQ (reference sequence). V was clipped by 3 bases and J by 6 bases; unmatched bases: 4. CDR3 DNA sequence: TGTGCCAGCAGCTTCATCGGGGGGGGCGAGCAGTACTTC. The encoded protein is CASSFIGGGEQYF.